The clone carrying this T cell receptor (beta chain) came up a few times. The antigen is undetermined. These data are taken from a study of T cells after yellow fever vaccination. Germline V gives CDR1 SGHRS, CDR2 YFSETQ. The CDR3 is made up of 15 amino acids. The ends were cut back, 0 bases at V and 5 bases at J, with 14 bases in the middle. MiXCR, run by TCRdb on the 5' RACE reads, gives a single entry per CDR3 protein. The table lists some 320,000 distinct CDR3 sequences, over 4% of them singletons. Study conclusions and caveats: Sorted repertoires could include abundant contaminating clonotypes from bulk cells.

This chain joins TRBV5-1 and TRBJ2-5, with D perhaps TRBD1 (5 bases). This clonotype originated in a man aged 18 to 29 who received the YFV17D yellow fever vaccine. The sequencing here drew on PBMCs, taken 5 days after the yellow fever booster vaccination. The CDR3 bases are TGCGCCAGCAGCTTGGGCCAGGTCAGGGTTGAGACCCAGTACTTC. This codes for CASSLGQVRVETQYF.